What follows are 17 T cell receptor beta chains derived from one specimen sequenced in a study of cytotoxic CD8 clonotypes in ibrutinib-treated CLL. Profiled with immunoSEQ multiplex PCR; TCRdb holds only in-frame clones, not every one. The sample lists around 300,000 clones; around four fifths were seen once. Sequencing was performed on PBMCs, taken before ibrutinib treatment. The origin of the receptors is a human donor with chronic lymphocytic leukemia.

The chain employs TRBV6-5 and TRBJ1-1; TRBD1 aligns across 7 bases. Germline CDR1 and CDR2: MNHEY and SVGAGI. Germline trimming cut 2 bases from V and 5 bases from J; bases unmatched to any gene: 8. The length of the CDR3 is 15 residues. Here the CDR3 reads CASSYGPGGDTEAFF. The CDR3 bases are TGTGCCAGCAGTTACGGGCCAGGGGGGGATACTGAAGCTTTCTTT.

The chain combines TRBV25-1 with TRBJ1-1, with D uncertain. The CDR3 has 12 residues. Germline CDR1 and CDR2: MGHDK and SYGVNS. Trimming removed 6 bases from V and 4 bases from J, with 9 bases in between. CDR3 protein: CASRYGSTEAFF. As DNA, the CDR3 is TGTGCCAGCAGGTACGGGAGCACTGAAGCTTTCTTT.

V and J are TRBV27 and TRBJ2-3; no reliable D call. V lost 10 bases, J lost 4 bases, and 12 bases lay in between. This CDR3 has 12 residues. Germline V gene sequence: CDR1 MNHEY, CDR2 SMNVEV (reference sequence). CDR3 amino acids: CATKPTADTQYF. For the CDR3, the DNA is TGTGCCACCAAGCCCACTGCAGATACGCAGTATTTT.

The chain uses TRBV5-6 and TRBJ2-7; either TRBD1 or TRBD2 may fit D (5 bases each). V lost 6 bases and J lost 7, with 26 bases in between. The germline V gene has CDR1 SGHDT and CDR2 YYEEEE. The CDR3 is 16 amino acids. The CDR3 DNA is TGTGCCAGCACTGGGACGATATTTTACGAGGCGTCGGAGCAGTACTTC. It encodes CASTGTIFYEASEQYF.

The J gene is TRBJ2-7, the V gene TRBV7-2; no clear D gene. V gave up 0 bases and J gave up 4 bases, with 13 bases separating them. The V gene's germline CDR1 is SGHTA and CDR2 FQGNSA. There are 15 residues in the CDR3. The CDR3 loop reads CASSLAMSVGYEQYF. CDR3 nucleotides: TGTGCCAGCAGCTTAGCGATGTCAGTTGGTTACGAGCAGTACTTC.

This chain connects TRBV30 to TRBJ1-5; D might be TRBD1 (6 bases). Trimming took off 0 bases at V and 6 bases at J, with 15 bases between the two ends. Germline CDR1 GTSNPN, CDR2 SVGIG (reference sequence). The CDR3 has 15 residues. Written as DNA, the CDR3 is TGTGCCTGGAGTGTACAGGGCAGGGGAGGTCAGCCCCAGCATTTT. Translation: CAWSVQGRGGQPQHF.

In this sample, this clone turned up a few times. The gene calls are TRBV7-6 and TRBJ2-2; D is unresolved. This CDR3 spans 13 amino acids. The V end was cut by 3 bases, the J end by 6 bases, with 8 bases between. From germline, CDR1 is SGHVS and CDR2 FNYEAQ. The CDR3 protein is CASSLTNPGELFF. In nucleotides, the CDR3 is TGTGCCAGCAGCTTGACCAATCCCGGGGAGCTGTTTTTT. Combining the CDR3 with reference TRBV7-6 and TRBJ2-2 gives the whole variable domain GAGVSQSPRYKVTKRGQDVALRCDPISGHVSLYWYRQALGQGPEFLTYFNYEAQQDKSGLPNDRFSAERPEGSISTLTIQRTEQRDSAMYRCASSLTNPGELFFGEGSRLTVL.

This clone showed up just a few times. The chain recombines TRBV5-4 with TRBJ1-3, with D possibly matching TRBD1 (6 bases). Germline values: CDR1 SGHNT, CDR2 YYREEE (reference sequence). V lost 4 bases, J lost 4 bases, and 12 bases lay in between. This CDR3 region has 14 residues. CDR3 bases: TGTGCCAGCAGCCTACAGGGTACCGGAAACACCATATATTTT. It specifies CASSLQGTGNTIYF. The variable domain in full, with the rest retrieved from reference TRBV5-4 and TRBJ1-3, is ETGVTQSPTHLIKTRGQQVTLRCSSQSGHNTVSWYQQALGQGPQFIFQYYREEENGRGNFPPRFSGLQFPNYSSELNVNALELDDSALYLCASSLQGTGNTIYFGEGSWLTVV.

A few counts support this clone. The V call is TRBV18, the J call TRBJ2-7; 10 bases are a match to TRBD2. Trimming at V came to 8 bases and at J to 0 bases, leaving 16 bases not matched to a gene. The germline V gene has CDR1 KGHSH and CDR2 LQKENI. This CDR3 is built from 18 residues. CDR3 residues: CASGRSRTSGYSSYEQYF. The CDR3 DNA reads TGTGCCAGCGGACGAAGTCGGACTAGCGGCTATAGCTCCTACGAGCAGTACTTC.

The V call is TRBV25-1, the J call TRBJ1-2; D is undetermined. The CDR3 is 14 residues long. Trimming shortened V by 3 bases and J by 0 bases, and 8 bases separated the two germline ends. CDR1 and CDR2 from the germline V gene are MGHDK and SYGVNS. CDR3 DNA sequence: TGTGCCAGCAGTGAGGAAGGGCCTAACTATGGCTACACCTTC. Protein product: CASSEEGPNYGYTF.

V usage is TRBV5-1 and J usage is TRBJ2-1, with 7 bases lining up with TRBD2. The CDR3 covers 16 residues. V lost 4 bases, J lost 4 bases, and 11 bases stayed unmatched. Looked up from germline, CDR1 is SGHRS and CDR2 is YFSETQ. CDR3 protein: CASSPYGSGSYNEQFF. CDR3 nucleotides: TGCGCCAGCAGCCCCTACGGTAGCGGGTCTTACAATGAGCAGTTCTTC.

CDR3 DNA sequence: TGTGCCATCAGTGGTAGGAGGTATGTAGTCGATGAGCAGTTCTTC. It specifies CAISGRRYVVDEQFF. This chain uses TRBV10-3 with TRBJ2-1; D might be TRBD2 (5 bases). The germline V gene encodes CDR1 ENHRY and CDR2 SYGVKD. The CDR3 covers 15 residues. V lost 4 bases to trimming and J lost 8 bases, with 18 bases between them.

The chain is built from TRBV4-3 and TRBJ2-3, with 8 positions matching TRBD2. The germline V gene has CDR1 LGHNA and CDR2 YSLEER. V was clipped by 4 bases and J by 1 base; unmatched bases: 7. The CDR3 totals 16 residues. CDR3 region: CASSLGLATGTDTQYF. As DNA, the CDR3 is TGCGCCAGCAGCCTAGGACTAGCAACGGGCACAGATACGCAGTATTTT.

V usage is TRBV15 and J usage is TRBJ2-7; 10 nucleotides line up with TRBD2. V shed 5 bases, J shed 2 bases, and the junction held 6 bases outside the gene matches. The CDR3 is 15 amino acids. The V gene's germline CDR1 is LNHNV and CDR2 YYDKDF (reference sequence). DNA for the CDR3: TGTGCCACCAGCGAAGGACTAGCGGAGACCTACGAGCAGTACTTC. Translating gives CATSEGLAETYEQYF.

The gene calls are TRBV7-2 and TRBJ2-1; D is unclear. The length of the CDR3 is 14 residues. Germline V lookup: CDR1 SGHTA, CDR2 FQGNSA. The V gene lost 4 bases and the J gene lost 0 bases, with 7 bases spanning the gap. CDR3 amino acids: CASSWGSSYNEQFF. The CDR3 DNA reads TGTGCCAGCAGCTGGGGTAGCTCCTACAATGAGCAGTTCTTC. Together with reference TRBV7-2 and TRBJ2-1, the CDR3 gives the full variable domain: GAGVSQSPSNKVTEKGKDVELRCDPISGHTALYWYRQSLGQGLEFLIYFQGNSAPDKSGLPSDRFSAERTGGSVSTLTIQRTQQEDSAVYLCASSWGSSYNEQFFGPGTRLTVL.

The gene calls are TRBV4-1 and TRBJ1-2; D is ambiguous. Germline loops: CDR1 MGHRA, CDR2 YSYEKL. The CDR3 runs 16 residues. The V end was cut by 0 bases, the J end by 3 bases, with 14 bases between. CDR3: CASSQDAVRTYYGYTF. CDR3 coding DNA: TGCGCCAGCAGCCAAGATGCGGTAAGAACATACTATGGCTACACCTTC.

J is TRBJ1-2 and V is TRBV4-1; D is possibly TRBD1 (6 bases). The CDR3 runs 14 residues. V shed 0 bases and J shed 4 bases, with 9 bases lying between them. The germline gives CDR1 MGHRA, CDR2 YSYEKL. The CDR3, as DNA: TGCGCCAGCAGCCAAGATAGGGGGACCTATGGCTACACCTTC. Its translation: CASSQDRGTYGYTF.